This T cell receptor (beta chain) was identified during a study of human T cells and chemical hapten exposure. This clonotype was recorded many times. Each CDR3 protein is one row after TCRdb ran MiXCR on the RACE reads. Seen here are 330,000 or so distinct CDR3 sequences, about 6.3% observed once, and the top ten hold around 5.6%. Indicated time point: patch test 2, 6 weeks after DPC sensitization. Noted treatment: therapeutic diphenylcyclopropenone sensitization with weekly scalp DPC. This CDR3 has 18 residues. Trimming removed 0 bases at V and 9 bases at J, with 21 bases between. The germline CDR1 and CDR2 sequences are LGHNA and YNFKEQ.

The TCR sequence derives from a woman aged 18-29 years with alopecia areata. Some clones in this sample may be carry-over from other donors' samples. Sample: whole blood, taken in connection with sensitization to the hapten diphenylcyclopropenone (DPC). The V gene is TRBV4-2, the J gene TRBJ1-6; D remains unclear. The CDR3 bases are TGTGCCAGCAGCCAAGAAGGTGGGCCCGGCAGTGGTGGTTCACCCCTCCACTTT. Its translation is CASSQEGGPGSGGSPLHF.